Included here is one T cell receptor beta chain sequence, with context. The data belong to a study of T cell changes during pregnancy in multiple sclerosis. Germline-derived CDR1 and CDR2 are SGHNT and YYREEE (reference sequence). The length of the CDR3 is 14 residues. The V and J ends lost 2 bases and 4 bases respectively, with 13 bases between them. Sequenced by immunoSEQ multiplex PCR; TCRdb stores in-frame clones only, minus some. The sample carries 78,000 or so clones, about 90% recorded once. The source of this sequence is a female donor with multiple sclerosis, enrolled in a pregnancy study. The sequenced sample was peripheral blood, obtained before pregnancy. This chain joins TRBV5-4 and TRBJ2-7; D possibly corresponds to TRBD2 (7 bases). The CDR3 DNA follows: TGTGCCAGCAGCTTAGGGGGGGGGAAATACGAGCAGTACTTC. This gives the protein CASSLGGGKYEQYF.